Listed here are 17 T cell receptor beta chains from one sample, sequenced in a study of blood T cell repertoires in COVID-19. TCRdb keeps only in-frame clones here, not all; method: immunoSEQ multiplex PCR. The data hold about 180,000 clones, with 60% to 80% observed a single time. Material: PBMCs or T cells enriched from blood (not recorded which). Receptors were obtained from a woman between 50 and 59 years old who had recovered from COVID-19.

The CDR3 region has the DNA TGTGCCAGTACAACAGGGCCTAGCACAGATACGCAGTATTTT. Amino acid sequence: CASTTGPSTDTQYF. The V and J genes are TRBV19 and TRBJ2-3, with D possibly matching TRBD1 (6 bases). Germline V gene lookup returns CDR1 LNHDA and CDR2 SQIVND (reference sequence). The germline V and J ends were trimmed by 7 bases and 0 bases, with 11 bases remaining between them. This CDR3 contains 14 residues.

CDR3 sequence: CASSQGLLARLYNEQFF. In DNA form, the CDR3 reads TGTGCCAGCAGCCAGGGTTTACTAGCGAGACTATACAATGAGCAGTTCTTC. The V gene is TRBV3-1 (or the pseudogene TRBV3-2), the J gene TRBJ2-1, with TRBD2 matching 7 bases. V was pared by 3 bases and J by 4 bases, with 12 bases of the junction left unmatched. This CDR3 has 17 residues. CDR1 is LGHDT, CDR2 YNNKEL, per germline (reference sequence).

The chain couples TRBV27 to TRBJ1-6; weak D call: TRBD1 (5 bases). The CDR3 covers 15 residues. Trimming shortened V by 6 bases and J by 7 bases, and 16 bases separated the two germline ends. Per the germline V gene, CDR1 is MNHEY and CDR2 is SMNVEV (reference sequence). The CDR3 sequence: CASRSRTGGNSPLHF. The CDR3 coding sequence is TGTGCCAGCAGGTCCCGGACGGGGGGAAATTCACCCCTCCACTTT.

The genes are TRBV11-2 and TRBJ2-5; possible D gene TRBD2, 5 bases. Germline loops: CDR1 SGHAT, CDR2 FQNNGV. The CDR3 runs to 15 residues. Trimming stripped 5 bases from V and 4 bases from J, with 17 bases between. CDR3 DNA: TGTGCCAGCAGCCCCTCTCTGAGGGTTCGAGAGACCCAGTACTTC. Its translation: CASSPSLRVRETQYF.

V and J are TRBV6-5 and TRBJ1-4; TRBD1 aligns across 8 bases. There are 14 residues in the CDR3. J gave up 11 bases and V 6 bases, and 11 bases lay outside the gene matches. The germline gives CDR1 MNHEY, CDR2 SVGAGI. CDR3 sequence reads: CASRDGAGGRKLFF. The CDR3 coding sequence is TGTGCCAGCAGGGACGGTGCAGGGGGCCGGAAACTGTTTTTT.

The CDR3 reads CASSRGVGQPQHF. In nucleotides, the CDR3 is TGTGCCAGCAGTCGGGGGGTCGGTCAGCCCCAGCATTTT. J is TRBJ1-5 and V is TRBV27, with D possibly being TRBD1 (5 bases). The CDR3 runs to 13 residues. Trimming cost V 5 bases and J 6 bases, with 11 bases left between them. Germline V gene sequence: CDR1 MNHEY, CDR2 SMNVEV (reference sequence).

The genes are TRBV5-1 and TRBJ2-7, with 8 positions matching TRBD1. The CDR3 has 15 residues. V was clipped by 2 bases and J by 5 bases; unmatched bases: 9. CDR1 is SGHRS and CDR2 is YFSETQ in the germline V gene. The CDR3 DNA is TGCGCCAGCAGCTTTAGATCAGGGGGCATCGACGAGCAGTACTTC. Translation: CASSFRSGGIDEQYF. The entire variable domain, with the rest obtained from reference TRBV5-1 and TRBJ2-7, is as follows: KAGVTQTPRYLIKTRGQQVTLSCSPISGHRSVSWYQQTPGQGLQFLFEYFSETQRNKGNFPGRFSGRQFSNSRSEMNVSTLELGDSALYLCASSFRSGGIDEQYFGPGTRLTVT.

The chain recombines TRBV7-8 with TRBJ1-5, with D perhaps TRBD1 (6 bases). The CDR3 covers 13 residues. The germline gives CDR1 SGHVS, CDR2 FQNEAQ. V lost 8 bases to trimming and J lost 5 bases, with 13 bases between them. The chain's CDR3 is CASGQFEDQPQHF. The CDR3 region has the DNA TGTGCCAGCGGACAGTTCGAGGATCAGCCCCAGCATTTT.

This clone showed up just a few times. The V call is TRBV9, the J call TRBJ2-5; 7 bases align to TRBD1. V gave up 0 bases and J gave up 4 bases; unmatched junction bases: 3. CDR1 and CDR2 from the germline V gene are SGDLS and YYNGEE. The length of the CDR3 is 14 residues. This CDR3 is CASSVATGVETQYF. As DNA, the CDR3 is TGTGCCAGCAGCGTAGCTACAGGGGTAGAGACCCAGTACTTC.

This clone was counted a few times. The CDR3 sequence is CASSLEAGTTNYGYTF. The CDR3 DNA follows: TGCGCCAGCAGCTTGGAGGCAGGGACTACTAACTATGGCTACACCTTC. The chain links TRBV5-1 to TRBJ1-2, with D tentatively TRBD1 (5 bases). Trimming took 0 bases from V and 0 from J, leaving 12 bases between them. CDR1 is SGHRS and CDR2 is YFSETQ in the germline V gene. The length of the CDR3 is 16 residues.

This clone has more than one count but fewer than ten. V usage is TRBV9 and J usage is TRBJ1-5, with D possibly matching TRBD1 (5 bases). Germline lookup yields CDR1 SGDLS and CDR2 YYNGEE. The CDR3 covers 15 residues. The V end was cut by 4 bases, the J end by 3 bases, with 14 bases between. CDR3 residues: CASSSRDRFNQPQHF. The DNA for the CDR3 is TGTGCCAGCAGCTCCCGCGACAGATTCAATCAGCCCCAGCATTTT.

The chain links TRBV7-9 to TRBJ1-4; D is undetermined. Per the germline V gene, CDR1 is SEHNR and CDR2 is FQNEAQ (reference sequence). The CDR3 is 13 amino acids. Trimming removed 3 bases at V and 4 bases at J, with 6 bases between. CDR3 protein: CASSLGYNEKLFF. The CDR3 DNA sequence: TGTGCCAGCAGCTTGGGCTATAATGAAAAACTGTTTTTT.

J is TRBJ1-3 and V is TRBV11-2; D uncertain. The CDR3 is made up of 15 amino acids. Germline V CDR1 and CDR2: SGHAT, FQNNGV. Deletions cut 1 base from V and 2 bases from J, with 9 bases between. The CDR3 DNA is TGTGCCAGCAGCTTAGCTGCGGCAGCTGGAAACACCATATATTTT. Its translation: CASSLAAAAGNTIYF.

CDR3 nucleotide sequence: TGTGCCAGTAGTATAGGCCCGGGAGGGGAGCAGTTCTTC. Translation: CASSIGPGGEQFF. The V call is TRBV19, the J call TRBJ2-1; TRBD2 matches at 8 bases. The V and J ends lost 1 base and 10 bases, in that order; junction bases with no gene match: 3. Germline CDR1 is LNHDA and CDR2 is SQIVND (reference sequence). This CDR3 spans 13 amino acids.

The V and J genes are TRBV5-8 and TRBJ2-2; 9 nucleotides match TRBD1. CDR1 is SGHTS, CDR2 YDEGEE, per germline. Trimming at V came to 2 bases and at J to 3 bases, leaving 14 bases not matched to a gene. The CDR3 runs to 19 residues. Here the CDR3 reads CASSFDTLFGQGYTGELFF. Here the CDR3 DNA reads TGTGCCAGCAGCTTCGACACCTTGTTCGGACAGGGGTACACCGGGGAGCTGTTTTTT.

The chain uses TRBV10-1 and TRBJ2-7, with TRBD2 identical over 7 bases. Germline-derived CDR1 and CDR2 are WNHNN and SYGVQD (reference sequence). V lost 0 bases to trimming and J lost 7 bases; unmatched junction nucleotides: 6. The CDR3 sequence is 14 residues long. CDR3 nucleotide sequence: TGCGCCAGCAGTGAGTCTACGGGAGCGGGGGAGCAGTACTTC. Its translation is CASSESTGAGEQYF.

This chain connects TRBV28 to TRBJ2-7, with TRBD2 matching 14 bases. The CDR3 length is 15 residues. The germline V gene has CDR1 MDHEN and CDR2 SYDVKM. Losses at the gene ends were 5 bases for V and 3 bases for J; bases not matched to a gene: 3. CDR3 nucleotides: TGTGCCAGCAGTATAGGGACTAGCGGGAGCTACGAGCAGTACTTC. This codes for CASSIGTSGSYEQYF.